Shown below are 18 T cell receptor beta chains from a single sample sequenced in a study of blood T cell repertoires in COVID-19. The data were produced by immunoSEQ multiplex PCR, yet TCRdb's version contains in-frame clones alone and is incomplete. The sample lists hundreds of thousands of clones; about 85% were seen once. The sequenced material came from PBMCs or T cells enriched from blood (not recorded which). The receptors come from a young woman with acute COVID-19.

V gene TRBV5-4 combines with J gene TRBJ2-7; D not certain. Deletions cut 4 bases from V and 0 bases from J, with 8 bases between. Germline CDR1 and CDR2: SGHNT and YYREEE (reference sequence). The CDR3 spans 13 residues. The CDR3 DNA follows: TGTGCCAGCAGCCCCCCAGACTCCTACGAGCAGTACTTC. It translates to CASSPPDSYEQYF.

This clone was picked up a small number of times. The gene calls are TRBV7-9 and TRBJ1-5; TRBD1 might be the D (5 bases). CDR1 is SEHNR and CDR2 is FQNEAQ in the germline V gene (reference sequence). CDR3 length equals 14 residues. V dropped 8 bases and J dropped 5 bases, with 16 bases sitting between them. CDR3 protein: CASALGWGDQPQHF. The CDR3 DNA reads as TGTGCCAGCGCTCTGGGTTGGGGGGATCAGCCCCAGCATTTT.

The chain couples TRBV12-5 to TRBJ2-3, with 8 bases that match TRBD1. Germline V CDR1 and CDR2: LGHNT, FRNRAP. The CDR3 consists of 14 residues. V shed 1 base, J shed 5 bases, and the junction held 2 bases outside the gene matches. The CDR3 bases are TGTGCTAGTGGTTTGGACAGGGGGGAAGATACGCAGTATTTT. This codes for CASGLDRGEDTQYF.

For the CDR3, the DNA is TGCGCCAGCAGCTTGGGCGGACAGGCCTACAATGAGCAGTTCTTC. It encodes CASSLGGQAYNEQFF. The gene calls are TRBV5-1 and TRBJ2-1, with 7 nucleotides matching TRBD1. Trimming cost V 0 bases and J 2 bases; bases outside gene matches: 2. The CDR3 covers 15 residues. Germline lookup yields CDR1 SGHRS and CDR2 YFSETQ.

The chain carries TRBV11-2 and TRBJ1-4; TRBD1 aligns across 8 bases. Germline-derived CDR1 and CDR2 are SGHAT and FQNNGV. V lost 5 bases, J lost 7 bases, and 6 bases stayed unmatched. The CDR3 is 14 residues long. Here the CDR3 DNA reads TGTGCCAGCAGCCCAGGACAGGGAGGTGAAAAACTGTTTTTT. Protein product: CASSPGQGGEKLFF. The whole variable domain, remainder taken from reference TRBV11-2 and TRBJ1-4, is EAGVAQSPRYKIIEKRQSVAFWCNPISGHATLYWYQQILGQGPKLLIQFQNNGVVDDSQLPKDRFSAERLKGVDSTLKIQPAKLEDSAVYLCASSPGQGGEKLFFGSGTQLSVL.

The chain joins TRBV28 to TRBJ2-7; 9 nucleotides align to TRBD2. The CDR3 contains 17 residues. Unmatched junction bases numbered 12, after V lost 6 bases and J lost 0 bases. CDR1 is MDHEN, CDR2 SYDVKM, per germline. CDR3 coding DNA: TGTGCCAGCAGCCGGTCCCCACTAGCGGGTAACTCCTACGAGCAGTACTTC. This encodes CASSRSPLAGNSYEQYF. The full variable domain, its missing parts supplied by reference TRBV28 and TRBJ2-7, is DVKVTQSSRYLVKRTGEKVFLECVQDMDHENMFWYRQDPGLGLRLIYFSYDVKMKEKGDIPEGYSVSREKKERFSLILESASTNQTSMYLCASSRSPLAGNSYEQYFGPGTRLTVT.

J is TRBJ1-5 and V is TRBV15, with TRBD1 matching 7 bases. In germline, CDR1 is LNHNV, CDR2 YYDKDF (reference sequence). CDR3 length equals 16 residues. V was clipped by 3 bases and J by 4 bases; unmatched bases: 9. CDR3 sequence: CATSRLRKGANQPQHF. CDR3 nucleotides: TGTGCCACCAGCAGGCTCAGGAAGGGGGCTAATCAGCCCCAGCATTTT.

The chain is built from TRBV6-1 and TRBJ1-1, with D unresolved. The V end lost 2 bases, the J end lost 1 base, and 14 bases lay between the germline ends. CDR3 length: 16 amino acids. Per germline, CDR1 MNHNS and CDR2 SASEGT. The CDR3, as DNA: TGTGCCAGCAGTGAACGAAGGGCGGGTACGAACACTGAAGCTTTCTTT. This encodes CASSERRAGTNTEAFF.

The CDR3 loop reads CASKGVDPPETQYF. CDR3 DNA sequence: TGTGCCAGCAAAGGGGTCGATCCTCCAGAGACCCAGTACTTC. V is TRBV6-8 and J is TRBJ2-5; tentatively, D is TRBD1 (5 bases). Trimming pared 7 bases from V and 4 bases from J, leaving 16 bases between. CDR1 and CDR2 (germline): MNHGY, SAAAGT. CDR3 length: 14 residues.

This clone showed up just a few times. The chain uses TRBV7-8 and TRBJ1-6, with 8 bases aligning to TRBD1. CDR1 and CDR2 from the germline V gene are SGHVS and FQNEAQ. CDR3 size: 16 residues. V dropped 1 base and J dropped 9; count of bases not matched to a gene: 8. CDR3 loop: CASSLVRGQGSSPLHF. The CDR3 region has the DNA TGTGCCAGCAGCTTAGTTCGAGGACAGGGTAGTTCACCCCTCCACTTT.

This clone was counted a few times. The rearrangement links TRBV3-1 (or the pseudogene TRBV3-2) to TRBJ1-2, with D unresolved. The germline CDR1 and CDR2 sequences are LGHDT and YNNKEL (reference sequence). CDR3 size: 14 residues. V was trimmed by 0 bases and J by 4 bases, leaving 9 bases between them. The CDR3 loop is CASSQEPAAYGYTF. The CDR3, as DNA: TGTGCCAGCAGCCAAGAGCCGGCGGCCTATGGCTACACCTTC.

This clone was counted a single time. CDR3 bases: TGCGCCAGCTCCCTCAAAACAGGGGGCATGGGCGAGCAGTACTTC. Translation: CASSLKTGGMGEQYF. This chain joins TRBV5-1 and TRBJ2-7; 9 nucleotides match TRBD1. Germline V gene lookup returns CDR1 SGHRS and CDR2 YFSETQ. The trim removed 7 bases at V and 6 bases at J, leaving 14 bases unmatched. This CDR3 is 15 amino acids long.

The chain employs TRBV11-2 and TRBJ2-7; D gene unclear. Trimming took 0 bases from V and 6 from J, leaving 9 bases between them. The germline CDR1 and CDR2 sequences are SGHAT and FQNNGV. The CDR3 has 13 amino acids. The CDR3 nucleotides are TGTGCCAGCAGCTTAGATGCCCAGGCCGAGCAGTACTTC. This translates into CASSLDAQAEQYF.

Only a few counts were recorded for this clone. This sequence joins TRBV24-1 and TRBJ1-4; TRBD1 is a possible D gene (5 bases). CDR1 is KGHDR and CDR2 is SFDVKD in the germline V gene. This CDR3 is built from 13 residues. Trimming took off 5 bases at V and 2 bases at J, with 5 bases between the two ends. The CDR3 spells CATSGGTNEKLFF. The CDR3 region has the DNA TGTGCCACCAGTGGGGGCACTAATGAAAAACTGTTTTTT.

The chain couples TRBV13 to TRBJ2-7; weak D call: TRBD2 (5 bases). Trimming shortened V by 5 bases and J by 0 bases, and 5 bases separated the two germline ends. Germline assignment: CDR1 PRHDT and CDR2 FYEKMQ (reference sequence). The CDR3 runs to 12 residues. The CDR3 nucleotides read TGTGCCAGCAGCGGACTCTCCTACGAGCAGTACTTC. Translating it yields CASSGLSYEQYF.

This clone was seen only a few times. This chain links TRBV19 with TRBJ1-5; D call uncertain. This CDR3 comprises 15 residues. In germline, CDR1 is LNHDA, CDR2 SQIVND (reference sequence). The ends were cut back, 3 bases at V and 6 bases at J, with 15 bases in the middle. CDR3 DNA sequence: TGTGCCAGTAGTATCGGAGGACGGAGAGGTCAGCCCCAGCATTTT. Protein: CASSIGGRRGQPQHF.

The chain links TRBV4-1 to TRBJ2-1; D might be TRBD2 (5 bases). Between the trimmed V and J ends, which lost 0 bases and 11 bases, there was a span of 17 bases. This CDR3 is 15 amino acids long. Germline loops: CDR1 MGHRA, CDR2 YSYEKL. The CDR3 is CASSQEGAQARKQFF. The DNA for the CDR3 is TGCGCCAGCAGCCAAGAGGGAGCCCAGGCTCGGAAGCAGTTCTTC.

The CDR3 loop reads CASSLTTSGGAGNEQFF. The CDR3 DNA sequence: TGTGCCAGCAGCTTAACGACTAGCGGGGGGGCCGGTAATGAGCAGTTCTTC. The chain recombines TRBV7-8 with TRBJ2-1; 14 bases match TRBD2. The length of the CDR3 is 17 residues. The V and J ends lost 2 bases and 7 bases, in that order; junction bases with no gene match: 7. Germline V CDR1 and CDR2: SGHVS, FQNEAQ.